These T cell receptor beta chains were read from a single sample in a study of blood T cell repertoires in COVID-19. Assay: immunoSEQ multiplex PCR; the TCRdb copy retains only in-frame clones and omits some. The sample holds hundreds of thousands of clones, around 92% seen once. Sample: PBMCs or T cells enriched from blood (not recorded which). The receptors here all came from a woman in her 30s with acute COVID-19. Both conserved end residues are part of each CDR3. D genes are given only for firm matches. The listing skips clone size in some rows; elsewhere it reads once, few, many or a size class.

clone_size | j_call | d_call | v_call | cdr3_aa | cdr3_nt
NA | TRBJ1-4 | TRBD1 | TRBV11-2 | CASSPQPGQGAGEKLFF | TGTGCCAGCAGCCCCCAACCGGGACAGGGTGCTGGTGAAAAACTGTTTTTT
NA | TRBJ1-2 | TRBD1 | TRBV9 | CASSRDRARGYTF | TGTGCCAGCAGCAGGGACAGGGCTAGGGGCTACACCTTC
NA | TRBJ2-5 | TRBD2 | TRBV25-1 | CASSGGGGPETQYF | TGTGCCAGCAGTGGGGGGGGAGGACCAGAGACCCAGTACTTC
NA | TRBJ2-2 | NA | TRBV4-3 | CASREEGAANTGELFF | TGCGCCAGCAGGGAGGAGGGGGCGGCGAACACCGGGGAGCTGTTTTTT
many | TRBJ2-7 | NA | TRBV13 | CASSLRQGLSEQYF | TGTGCCAGCAGCTTACGCCAGGGTCTCAGCGAGCAGTACTTC
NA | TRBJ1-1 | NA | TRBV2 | CASSVYGRNIEAFF | TGTGCCAGCAGTGTTTATGGGCGTAATATTGAAGCTTTCTTT
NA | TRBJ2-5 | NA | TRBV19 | CASSMEVGAQYF | TGTGCCAGTAGTATGGAGGTTGGGGCCCAGTACTTC
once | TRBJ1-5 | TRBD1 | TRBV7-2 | CASSLVGQGLGSNQPQHF | TGTGCCAGCAGCTTAGTGGGACAGGGCCTGGGTAGCAATCAGCCCCAGCATTTT
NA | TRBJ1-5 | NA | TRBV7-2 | CASSLGANRDSNQPQHF | TGTGCCAGCAGCTTAGGGGCAAACAGGGATAGCAATCAGCCCCAGCATTTT
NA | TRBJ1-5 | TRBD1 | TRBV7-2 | CASSLEGATGYQPQHF | TGTGCCAGCAGCTTAGAGGGGGCGACAGGGTATCAGCCCCAGCATTTT
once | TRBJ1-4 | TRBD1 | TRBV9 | CASSPSDREVEKLFF | TGTGCCAGCAGCCCCTCGGACAGGGAGGTTGAAAAACTGTTTTTT
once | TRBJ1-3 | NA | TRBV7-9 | CASSPRTVSGNTIYF | TGTGCCAGCAGCCCACGGACAGTCTCTGGAAACACCATATATTTT
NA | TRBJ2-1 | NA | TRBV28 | CASSLGIREQFF | TGTGCCAGCAGTTTGGGCATTCGAGAGCAGTTCTTC
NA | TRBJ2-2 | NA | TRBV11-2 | CASSFGGVRENTGELFF | TGTGCCAGCAGCTTTGGTGGTGTCAGGGAGAACACCGGGGAGCTGTTTTTT
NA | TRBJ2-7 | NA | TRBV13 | CASSFGQTRHEQYF | TGTGCCAGCAGCTTCGGACAGACGCGCCACGAGCAGTACTTC
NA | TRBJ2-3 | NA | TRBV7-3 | CASSLTGGDTQYF | TGTGCCAGCAGCTTAACGGGGGGAGATACGCAGTATTTT
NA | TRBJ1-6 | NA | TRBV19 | CASSAALSSYNSPLHF | TGTGCCAGTAGTGCCGCCTTGAGCTCCTATAATTCACCCCTCCACTTT
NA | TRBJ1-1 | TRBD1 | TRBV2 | CASTGRGPTEAFF | TGTGCCAGCACGGGTAGGGGGCCCACTGAAGCTTTCTTT
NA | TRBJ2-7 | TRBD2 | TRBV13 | CASSFNGGAWYEQYF | TGTGCCAGCAGCTTCAACGGGGGGGCTTGGTACGAGCAGTACTTC
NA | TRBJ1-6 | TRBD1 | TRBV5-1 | CASSLVFRQGGSPLHF | TGCGCCAGCAGCTTGGTTTTCAGACAGGGAGGTTCACCCCTCCACTTT
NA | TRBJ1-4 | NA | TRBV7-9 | CASSSSNEKLFF | TGTGCCAGCAGCTCCTCTAATGAAAAACTGTTTTTT
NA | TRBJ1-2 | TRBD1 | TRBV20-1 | CSATLDRAHTF | TGCAGTGCCACCCTAGACAGGGCTCACACCTTC
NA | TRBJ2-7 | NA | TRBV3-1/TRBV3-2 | CASSQDFTAYEQYF | TGTGCCAGCAGCCAAGATTTTACAGCCTACGAGCAGTACTTC
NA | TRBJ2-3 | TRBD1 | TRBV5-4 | CASSSGQGPDTQYF | TGTGCCAGCAGCTCCGGACAGGGTCCAGATACGCAGTATTTT
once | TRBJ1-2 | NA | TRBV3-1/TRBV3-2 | CASSQVRQLYGYTF | TGTGCCAGCAGCCAAGTGAGACAGCTCTATGGCTACACCTTC
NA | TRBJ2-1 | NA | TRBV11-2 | CASSLSTDPGYEQFF | TGTGCCAGCAGCTTATCAACGGACCCAGGGTATGAGCAGTTCTTC
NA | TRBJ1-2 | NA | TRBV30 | CAWSVGRRIYGYTF | TGTGCCTGGAGTGTAGGACGGAGGATCTATGGCTACACCTTC
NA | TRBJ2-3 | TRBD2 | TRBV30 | CAWSGTSGGRDTQYF | TGTGCCTGGAGTGGGACTAGCGGGGGCCGGGATACGCAGTATTTT
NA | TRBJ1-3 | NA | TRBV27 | CASCQAGGNTIYF | TGTGCCAGCTGTCAGGCTGGCGGAAACACCATATATTTT
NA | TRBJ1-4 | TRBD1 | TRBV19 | CASRQGQGNEKLFF | TGTGCCAGTAGACAGGGACAGGGTAATGAAAAACTGTTTTTT
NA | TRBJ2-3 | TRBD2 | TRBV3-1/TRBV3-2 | CASSQDRGTSGVTSTDTQYF | TGTGCCAGCAGCCAAGATCGGGGGACTAGCGGCGTGACTAGCACAGATACGCAGTATTTT
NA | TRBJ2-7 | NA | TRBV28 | CASSSSPGGRSSYEQYF | TGTGCCAGCAGTTCCTCTCCTGGGGGCAGAAGCTCCTACGAGCAGTACTTC
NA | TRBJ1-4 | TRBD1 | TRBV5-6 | CASQGASLGNEKLFF | TGTGCCAGCCAGGGGGCGAGCCTTGGGAATGAAAAACTGTTTTTT
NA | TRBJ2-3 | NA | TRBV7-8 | CASSLDRAGPSTDTQYF | TGTGCCAGCAGCTTAGATCGGGCGGGGCCTAGCACAGATACGCAGTATTTT
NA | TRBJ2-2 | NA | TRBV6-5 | CASSFISNTGELFF | TGTGCCAGCAGTTTTATATCCAACACCGGGGAGCTGTTTTTT
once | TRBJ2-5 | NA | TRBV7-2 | CASSLTGQPLQETQYF | TGTGCCAGCAGCTTAACGGGACAACCGTTACAAGAGACCCAGTACTTC
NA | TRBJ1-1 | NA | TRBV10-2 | CASSESDRFMNTEAFF | TGCGCCAGCAGTGAGTCCGACAGGTTCATGAACACTGAAGCTTTCTTT
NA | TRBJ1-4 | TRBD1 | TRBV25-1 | CASSEGQGVSEKLFF | TGTGCCAGCAGTGAAGGACAGGGGGTTAGTGAAAAACTGTTTTTT
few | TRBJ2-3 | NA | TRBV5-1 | CASNPLGTDTQYF | TGCGCCAGCAATCCCCTTGGCACAGATACGCAGTATTTT
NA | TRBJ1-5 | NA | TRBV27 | CASTPGAGYSNQPQHF | TGTGCCAGCACTCCAGGGGCAGGTTATAGCAATCAGCCCCAGCATTTT
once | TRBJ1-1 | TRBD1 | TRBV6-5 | CASSWTGSGTEAFF | TGTGCCAGCAGTTGGACAGGGTCCGGCACTGAAGCTTTCTTT
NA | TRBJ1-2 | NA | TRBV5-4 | CASTQLLGLENYGYTF | TGTGCCAGCACCCAACTTCTAGGACTGGAAAACTATGGCTACACCTTC